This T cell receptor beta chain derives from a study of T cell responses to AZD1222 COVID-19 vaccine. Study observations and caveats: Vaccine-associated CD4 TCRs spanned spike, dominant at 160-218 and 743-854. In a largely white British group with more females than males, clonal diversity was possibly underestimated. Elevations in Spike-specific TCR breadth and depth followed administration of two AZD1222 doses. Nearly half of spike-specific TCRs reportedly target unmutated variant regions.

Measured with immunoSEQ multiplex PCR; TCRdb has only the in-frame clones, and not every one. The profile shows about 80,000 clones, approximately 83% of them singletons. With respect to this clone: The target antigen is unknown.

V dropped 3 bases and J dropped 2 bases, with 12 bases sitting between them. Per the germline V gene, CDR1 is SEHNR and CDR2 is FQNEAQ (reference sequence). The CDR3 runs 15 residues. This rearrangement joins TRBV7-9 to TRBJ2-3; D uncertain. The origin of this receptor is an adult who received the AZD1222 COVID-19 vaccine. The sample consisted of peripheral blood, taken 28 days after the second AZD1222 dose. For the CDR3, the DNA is TGTGCCAGCAGCTTTGGAGCCTCGGACACAGATACGCAGTATTTT. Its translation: CASSFGASDTDTQYF.